Listed below are T cell receptor beta chains from one sample, sequenced in a study of blood T cell repertoires in COVID-19. Sequenced by immunoSEQ multiplex PCR; TCRdb stores in-frame clones only, minus some. Among some 300,000 clones, 85% to 90% were seen once, and the ten largest hold less than 3.5%. The sequencing sample was made of PBMCs or T cells enriched from blood (not recorded which). The source is a woman in her 50s who had been exposed to COVID-19. Each CDR3 is given with its conserved first and last residue. The order of the fields is V gene, J gene, clone size, D gene, CDR3 protein, CDR3 DNA. D genes are given only for firm matches. Size is omitted from some rows. Given values are once, few, many or a class for expanded clones.

v_gene: TRBV30
j_gene: TRBJ2-7
abundance: .
d_gene: TRBD1
CDR3aa: CAWSPTGLGGGQYF
CDR3nt: TGTGCCTGGAGCCCGACAGGGCTTGGCGGCGGGCAGTACTTC

v_gene: TRBV27
j_gene: TRBJ2-3
abundance: .
d_gene: .
CDR3aa: CASRTGTDTQYF
CDR3nt: TGTGCCAGCAGGACAGGCACAGATACGCAGTATTTT

v_gene: TRBV11-2
j_gene: TRBJ2-1
abundance: .
d_gene: TRBD2
CDR3aa: CASSRGGTSGGYNEQFF
CDR3nt: TGTGCCAGCAGCCGCGGAGGGACTAGCGGGGGATACAATGAGCAGTTCTTC

v_gene: TRBV18
j_gene: TRBJ2-3
abundance: .
d_gene: TRBD2
CDR3aa: CASSPPGLAGGSTDTQYF
CDR3nt: TGTGCCAGCTCACCCCCGGGACTAGCGGGGGGTAGCACAGATACGCAGTATTTT

v_gene: TRBV3-1/TRBV3-2
j_gene: TRBJ1-6
abundance: .
d_gene: .
CDR3aa: CASSQGPGDGPLHF
CDR3nt: TGTGCCAGCAGCCAAGGGCCCGGAGACGGCCCCCTCCACTTT

v_gene: TRBV5-1
j_gene: TRBJ2-7
abundance: few
d_gene: TRBD1
CDR3aa: CASSIGTGSSEQYF
CDR3nt: TGCGCCAGCAGCATCGGGACAGGGTCATCCGAGCAGTACTTC

v_gene: TRBV7-2
j_gene: TRBJ1-4
abundance: few
d_gene: .
CDR3aa: CASSLSAGSGEKLFF
CDR3nt: TGTGCCAGCAGCTTGAGTGCGGGATCGGGGGAAAAACTGTTTTTT

v_gene: TRBV28
j_gene: TRBJ1-2
abundance: .
d_gene: .
CDR3aa: CASSATGYGYTF
CDR3nt: TGTGCCAGCAGTGCCACAGGCTATGGCTACACCTTC

v_gene: TRBV6-5
j_gene: TRBJ2-7
abundance: .
d_gene: TRBD1
CDR3aa: CARPGQGGYEQYF
CDR3nt: TGTGCCAGACCGGGACAGGGAGGTTACGAGCAGTACTTC

v_gene: TRBV29-1
j_gene: TRBJ1-4
abundance: .
d_gene: .
CDR3aa: CSVEVKNKATNEKLFF
CDR3nt: TGCAGCGTTGAAGTGAAAAACAAAGCAACTAATGAAAAACTGTTTTTT

v_gene: TRBV5-1
j_gene: TRBJ2-1
abundance: .
d_gene: .
CDR3aa: CASSSGMDEQFF
CDR3nt: TGCGCCAGCAGCTCAGGGATGGATGAGCAGTTCTTC

v_gene: TRBV2
j_gene: TRBJ2-1
abundance: .
d_gene: .
CDR3aa: CASSLALPTGQQFF
CDR3nt: TGTGCCAGCAGCCTCGCCCTCCCCACAGGACAGCAGTTCTTC

v_gene: TRBV30
j_gene: TRBJ1-1
abundance: .
d_gene: .
CDR3aa: CAWSYPRSRRNTEAFF
CDR3nt: TGTGCCTGGAGTTACCCGCGGAGCAGACGGAACACTGAAGCTTTCTTT

v_gene: TRBV28
j_gene: TRBJ1-5
abundance: .
d_gene: .
CDR3aa: CASSFLAGRGSNQPQHF
CDR3nt: TGTGCCAGCAGTTTCTTGGCCGGGAGGGGGAGCAATCAGCCCCAGCATTTT

v_gene: TRBV7-2
j_gene: TRBJ1-1
abundance: few
d_gene: TRBD1
CDR3aa: CASSYERGRPAFF
CDR3nt: TGTGCCAGCAGCTACGAGAGGGGGCGCCCAGCTTTCTTT

v_gene: TRBV19
j_gene: TRBJ1-2
abundance: .
d_gene: .
CDR3aa: CASSPTEHYGYTF
CDR3nt: TGTGCCAGTAGTCCGACAGAGCACTATGGCTACACCTTC

v_gene: TRBV12-3/TRBV12-4
j_gene: TRBJ2-7
abundance: once
d_gene: TRBD1
CDR3aa: CASTLGQGTEQYF
CDR3nt: TGTGCCAGCACTCTAGGACAGGGGACCGAGCAGTACTTC

v_gene: TRBV5-6
j_gene: TRBJ2-3
abundance: .
d_gene: .
CDR3aa: CASSLALDTQYF
CDR3nt: TGTGCCAGCAGCTTGGCGTTAGATACGCAGTATTTT

v_gene: TRBV11-2
j_gene: TRBJ2-7
abundance: once
d_gene: TRBD1
CDR3aa: CASSFETGGLYEQYF
CDR3nt: TGTGCCAGCAGCTTTGAGACAGGGGGTTTATACGAGCAGTACTTC

v_gene: TRBV15
j_gene: TRBJ1-4
abundance: few
d_gene: TRBD1
CDR3aa: CATSRDGTGPEKLFF
CDR3nt: TGTGCCACCAGCAGAGATGGGACAGGACCCGAAAAACTGTTTTTT

v_gene: TRBV23-1
j_gene: TRBJ1-1
abundance: .
d_gene: .
CDR3aa: CASLNYSGNTEAFF
CDR3nt: TGCGCCAGCTTGAACTATTCCGGGAACACTGAAGCTTTCTTT

v_gene: TRBV19
j_gene: TRBJ1-6
abundance: .
d_gene: TRBD1
CDR3aa: CASSTDRAGSPLHF
CDR3nt: TGTGCCAGTAGTACAGACAGGGCTGGATCACCCCTCCACTTT

v_gene: TRBV18
j_gene: TRBJ1-5
abundance: .
d_gene: .
CDR3aa: CASSPLGVEGNQPQHF
CDR3nt: TGTGCCAGCTCACCCCTCGGGGTTGAGGGCAATCAGCCCCAGCATTTT

v_gene: TRBV18
j_gene: TRBJ2-3
abundance: .
d_gene: .
CDR3aa: CASSPSARTDTQYF
CDR3nt: TGTGCCAGCTCACCAAGCGCCCGGACAGATACGCAGTATTTT

v_gene: TRBV6-5
j_gene: TRBJ2-7
abundance: .
d_gene: .
CDR3aa: CASSYSMGGAYEQYF
CDR3nt: TGTGCCAGCAGTTACTCGATGGGAGGAGCCTACGAGCAGTACTTC